The 8 T cell receptor beta chains presented below share a single source sample, sequenced in a study of T cells in Graves' hyperthyroidism and ophthalmopathy. Amplification targeted TCR beta CDR3 regions from RNA transcripts. First-round RT-PCR targeting the TCR CDR3 was performed with the HTBI primer set. Using its own MiXCR run on the multiplex PCR reads, TCRdb lists one record per CDR3 protein. The sample has around 500,000 distinct CDR3 sequences; under 15% are singletons. The sequencing sample was made of blood. These TCRs come from a young woman with Graves' hyperthyroidism.

The CDR3 nucleotides read TGTGCCAGCAGCTTGGGGTCGGGTGCAACTAATGAAAAACTGTTTTTT. Translating gives CASSLGSGATNEKLFF. The chain couples TRBV5-8 to TRBJ1-4; no definite D call. CDR3 size: 16 residues. Trimming pared 0 bases from V and 0 bases from J, leaving 9 bases between. The germline V gene has CDR1 SGHTS and CDR2 YDEGEE.

This clonotype was recorded at least ten times. V gene TRBV9 combines with J gene TRBJ1-2; D uncertain. Deletions cut 0 bases from V and 4 bases from J, with 13 bases between. The CDR3 loop spans 15 amino acids. CDR1 and CDR2 (germline): SGDLS, YYNGEE. CDR3 amino acids: CASSVAEGRLYGYTF. DNA for the CDR3: TGTGCCAGCAGCGTAGCCGAAGGACGGCTCTATGGCTACACCTTC.

In this sample, this clonotype turned up many times. This sequence joins TRBV11-2 and TRBJ2-1; 10 positions match TRBD2. J gave up 2 bases and V 4 bases, and 5 bases lay outside the gene matches. This CDR3 comprises 16 residues. Germline CDR1 is SGHAT and CDR2 is FQNNGV. The CDR3 spells CASSSFGLAAYNEQFF. The CDR3 nucleotides are TGTGCCAGCAGCTCCTTCGGACTAGCGGCCTACAATGAGCAGTTCTTC.

In DNA, the CDR3 is TGTGCCAGCAGTGAAGCGACGGCTAGCTCAGATACGCAGTATTTT. It is translated as CASSEATASSDTQYF. V and J are TRBV2 and TRBJ2-3; the D gene is possibly TRBD2 (5 bases). Trimming pared 0 bases from V and 4 bases from J, leaving 11 bases between. Per germline, CDR1 SNHLY and CDR2 FYNNEI. This CDR3 comprises 15 residues.

This clonotype was observed a few times. The V call is TRBV5-1, the J call TRBJ2-4; D remains ambiguous. The CDR3 consists of 15 residues. V was pared by 2 bases and J by 5 bases, with 14 bases between. The germline V gene has CDR1 SGHRS and CDR2 YFSETQ. The CDR3: CASSLPDGGENIQYF. The CDR3 DNA reads TGCGCCAGCAGCTTACCGGACGGTGGGGAAAACATTCAGTACTTC.

This clonotype was seen at least ten times. CDR3 region: CATVLAGDSYNEQFF. The CDR3 bases are TGTGCCACCGTTTTAGCGGGAGATTCCTACAATGAGCAGTTCTTC. The chain combines TRBV12-3 or TRBV12-4 with TRBJ2-1, with 9 nucleotides matching TRBD2. This CDR3 is built from 15 residues. V trimming: 10 bases; J trimming: 1 base; junction bases outside the gene matches: 8.

In its sample, this clonotype was seen a few times. V gene TRBV18 combines with J gene TRBJ2-5; D gene uncertain. V lost 5 bases to trimming and J lost 3 bases, with 10 bases between them. CDR3 size: 13 residues. Germline V gives CDR1 KGHSH, CDR2 LQKENI. The CDR3 protein is CASSEGSKETQYF. Written as DNA, the CDR3 is TGTGCCAGCTCAGAAGGTAGCAAAGAGACCCAGTACTTC.

Ten or more counts support this clonotype. The J gene is TRBJ2-3, the V gene TRBV7-3; 13 bases map to TRBD2. The V gene end was trimmed by 5 bases and the J gene end by 2 bases; junction bases not matched to a gene: 7. Germline values: CDR1 SGHTA, CDR2 FQGTGA. The CDR3 runs to 17 residues. This CDR3 is CASSPAGLAGDTDTQYF. The CDR3 DNA sequence: TGTGCCAGCAGCCCCGCCGGACTAGCGGGAGACACAGATACGCAGTATTTT.